What follows are 5 T cell receptor beta chains derived from one specimen sequenced in a study of cytomegalovirus exposure and HLA in healthy donors. PCR involved 60 Vbeta and 13 Jbeta primers. Profiled with immunoSEQ multiplex PCR; TCRdb holds only in-frame clones, not every one. Of 80,000 to 95,000 clones in the sample, roughly 81% were seen once. The sequenced sample consisted of PBMCs. All receptors derive from a woman aged 18-29 years in good health and CMV-seropositive.

The rearrangement joins TRBV5-4 to TRBJ1-2; weak D call: TRBD1 (6 bases). The germline V gene encodes CDR1 SGHNT and CDR2 YYREEE (reference sequence). The ends were cut back, 4 bases at V and 4 bases at J, with 14 bases in the middle. The CDR3 has 14 amino acids. In nucleotides, the CDR3 is TGTGCCAGCAGCCTGGCTGGACAGATCTATGGCTACACCTTC. Amino acids: CASSLAGQIYGYTF. Full variable domain (rest looked up from reference TRBV5-4 and TRBJ1-2): ETGVTQSPTHLIKTRGQQVTLRCSSQSGHNTVSWYQQALGQGPQFIFQYYREEENGRGNFPPRFSGLQFPNYSSELNVNALELDDSALYLCASSLAGQIYGYTFGSGTRLTVV.

V is TRBV28 and J is TRBJ1-2; no firm D call. CDR1 MDHEN and CDR2 SYDVKM come from the germline V gene. Trimming removed 3 bases from V and 4 bases from J, with 12 bases in between. This CDR3 spans 14 amino acids. CDR3 region: CASSFGGALYGYTF. In DNA, the CDR3 is TGTGCCAGCAGTTTTGGCGGAGCCCTCTATGGCTACACCTTC.

This clone was counted a single time. The V gene is TRBV4-1, the J gene TRBJ2-2; D gene ambiguous. Trimming took off 0 bases at V and 4 bases at J, with 6 bases between the two ends. The CDR3 extends over 14 amino acids. The germline V gene encodes CDR1 MGHRA and CDR2 YSYEKL. The CDR3 bases are TGCGCCAGCAGCCAAGAAGAGATCACCGGGGAGCTGTTTTTT. It translates to CASSQEEITGELFF.

The rearrangement links TRBV2 to TRBJ2-5; a weak D match, TRBD1 (6 bases). The V end lost 8 bases, the J end lost 1 base, and 17 bases lay between the germline ends. Germline CDR1 reads SNHLY; CDR2 reads FYNNEI. The CDR3 extends over 15 amino acids. For the CDR3, the DNA is TGTGCCAGCGGTGGGGGCTCAGCGCCCCAAGAGACCCAGTACTTC. Translating gives CASGGGSAPQETQYF.

The chain employs TRBV18 and TRBJ2-1; TRBD1 is a possible D gene (6 bases). The ends were cut back, 6 bases at V and 4 bases at J, with 10 bases in the middle. The CDR3 runs 13 residues. CDR1 and CDR2 (germline): KGHSH, LQKENI. The chain's CDR3 is CASSQGTYNEQFF. The CDR3 DNA is TGTGCCAGCTCTCAAGGGACATACAATGAGCAGTTCTTC.